A single sample gave rise to the 5 T cell receptor beta chains below, sequenced in a study. TCRdb re-called the RT-PCR reads through MiXCR, storing one row per CDR3 protein. The sample has about 680,000 distinct CDR3 sequences, 13% to 15% seen once. Specimen: memory CD4+ T cells from blood. These receptors all come from a female donor in good health, serving as a healthy control.

This clonotype turned up a few times. The CDR3 region is CSAGDTGLNSNQPQHF. DNA for the CDR3: TGCAGTGCTGGGGATACAGGGTTAAATAGCAATCAGCCCCAGCATTTT. The chain employs TRBV20-1 and TRBJ1-5; tentatively, D is TRBD1 (6 bases). Germline lookup yields CDR1 DFQATT and CDR2 SNEGSKA (reference sequence). The V and J ends lost 5 bases and 0 bases respectively, with 17 bases between them. CDR3 length: 16 residues.

V gene TRBV5-1 combines with J gene TRBJ2-1, with D possibly being TRBD2 (6 bases). V was trimmed by 1 base and J by 8 bases, leaving 13 bases between them. CDR3 size: 14 residues. Looked up from germline, CDR1 is SGHRS and CDR2 is YFSETQ. In DNA, the CDR3 is TGCGCCAGCAGCTTGAATACCGGGAGCGATGAGCAGTTCTTC. Its translation: CASSLNTGSDEQFF. The complete variable domain, with remaining parts taken from reference TRBV5-1 and TRBJ2-1, reads KAGVTQTPRYLIKTRGQQVTLSCSPISGHRSVSWYQQTPGQGLQFLFEYFSETQRNKGNFPGRFSGRQFSNSRSEMNVSTLELGDSALYLCASSLNTGSDEQFFGPGTRLTVL.

CDR3 protein: CASSQRRGDTEAFF. DNA for the CDR3: TGCGCCAGCAGCCAACGGAGGGGTGACACTGAAGCTTTCTTT. V is TRBV4-3 and J is TRBJ1-1; TRBD1 is a possible D gene (5 bases). This CDR3 has 14 residues. From germline, CDR1 is LGHNA and CDR2 YSLEER. The ends were cut back, 2 bases at V and 3 bases at J, with 10 bases in the middle.

This clonotype was seen at least ten times. The CDR3 coding sequence is TGTGCCAGCGGGATCTCCTACGAGCAGTACTTC. This gives the protein CASGISYEQYF. This chain uses TRBV27 with TRBJ2-7; no clear D gene. Germline CDR1 MNHEY, CDR2 SMNVEV (reference sequence). The CDR3 length is 11 residues. The V end lost 8 bases, the J end lost 0 bases, and 5 bases lay between the germline ends.

This clonotype was seen more than once but under ten times. The chain combines TRBV9 with TRBJ1-5; the match to TRBD1 covers 8 bases. CDR1 and CDR2 (germline): SGDLS, YYNGEE. This CDR3 region has 15 residues. Losses at the gene ends were 0 bases for V and 3 bases for J; bases not matched to a gene: 2. CDR3 DNA: TGTGCCAGCAGCGTAGCGGGACAGGCCAATCAGCCCCAGCATTTT. Translated, it gives CASSVAGQANQPQHF.